This T cell receptor (beta chain) was identified in a study of blood T cell repertoires in COVID-19. Study overall: The study drew acute and convalescent COVID-19 samples from the United States, Italy and Spain.

Per the original data handling: Amplified reference gene primers provided the basis for estimating nucleated cell counts. Method: immunoSEQ multiplex PCR; TCRdb's copy keeps in-frame clones and lacks some. V, J and clone size are those of that table, while D and trimming were read from the DNA. Seen here are roughly 100,000 clones, roughly 79% observed once, and the top ten hold 4% to 6%. Seattle researchers signed up patients amid active infection and tracked them longitudinally. The V gene lost 0 bases and the J gene lost 5 bases, with 10 bases spanning the gap. The CDR3 consists of 13 residues. Germline CDR1 GTSNPN, CDR2 SVGIG (reference sequence).

The sample consisted of peripheral blood. The chain carries TRBV30 and TRBJ1-1; a possible D gene is TRBD1 (5 bases). This clonotype was sampled from a man at least 80 years old with COVID-19, enrolled during active disease. The CDR3 DNA is TGTGCCTGGAGTGTAAGGGAGGGGACTGAAGCTTTCTTT. Protein: CAWSVREGTEAFF.